This is a list of T cell receptor beta chains from one sample in a study of molecular identifiers for immune sequencing clone quantification. TCRdb re-analysed the PCR reads in MiXCR, keeping a single row per CDR3 protein. This sample yields 490,000 or so distinct CDR3 sequences, of which 25% are seen a single time; under 0.85% belongs to the top ten. Sequencing input: naive CD8+ T cells from blood, with Jurkat cell RNA spiked in. The receptors stem from a human donor in good health. Some libraries in this study had Jurkat cell RNA spiked in. Both conserved end residues are part of each CDR3. The D gene is left open where the match is weak. Clone size is shown for a subset of rows, as once, few, many or a class of expanded clone.

v_call,j_call,d_call,clone_size,cdr3_nt,cdr3_aa
TRBV7-9,TRBJ1-3,NA,NA,TGTGCCAGCAGCTCTTTGGTAATCGCGAACACCATATATTTT,CASSSLVIANTIYF
TRBV20-1,TRBJ2-7,TRBD2,few,TGCAGTGCCGTACCGACCTGGGGGGGGGGACTCTCCTACGAGCAGTACTTC,CSAVPTWGGGLSYEQYF
TRBV18,TRBJ2-3,NA,NA,TGTGCCAGCTCACCACCCCAGGGGAACACAGATACGCAGTATTTT,CASSPPQGNTDTQYF
TRBV5-1,TRBJ2-3,NA,many,TGCGCCAGCAGCCCCGATAAGGGGATGTGGACAGATACGCAGTATTTT,CASSPDKGMWTDTQYF
TRBV24-1,TRBJ2-2,NA,few,TGTGCCACCAGTGAGGACGGGGAGCTGTTTTTT,CATSEDGELFF
TRBV27,TRBJ2-7,NA,NA,TGTGCCAGCACCCCCCGCCCGGACAGCTCCTACGAGCAGTACTTC,CASTPRPDSSYEQYF
TRBV9,TRBJ2-2,TRBD1,NA,TGTGCCAGCAGCGCCCCGGGACAGGGTCACGGGGAGCTGTTTTTT,CASSAPGQGHGELFF
TRBV30,TRBJ2-7,NA,NA,TGTGCCTGGAGCCTTGGGGGGTTAGCCTACGAGCAGTACTTC,CAWSLGGLAYEQYF
TRBV11-2,TRBJ2-1,TRBD1,NA,TGTGCCAGCAGCTTGAAGACAGGGCTATCCTACAATGAGCAGTTCTTC,CASSLKTGLSYNEQFF
TRBV3-2,TRBJ1-1,NA,NA,TGTGCCAGCAGGCGCCGACAGGTACATTGGGCTGAAGCTTTCTTT,CASRRRQVHWAEAFF
TRBV29-1,TRBJ2-1,NA,few,TGCAGCGCCTATGGAGGTTTCAATGAGCAGTTCTTC,CSAYGGFNEQFF
TRBV9,TRBJ1-2,TRBD1,NA,TGTGCCAGCAGCCCGGGACAGGGAAAAGTCTATGGCTACACCTTC,CASSPGQGKVYGYTF
TRBV27,TRBJ2-2,NA,many,TGTGCCAGCAGTTCTCTTGTGGGTCCCGGGGAGCTGTTTTTT,CASSSLVGPGELFF
TRBV9,TRBJ1-1,NA,few,TGTGCCAGCAGCGTAGTGGCAGGGACGAACACTGAAGCTTTCTTT,CASSVVAGTNTEAFF
TRBV4-2,TRBJ1-2,NA,many,TGTGCCAGCAGGGCCGGGATACCCGACTATGGCTACACCTTC,CASRAGIPDYGYTF
TRBV4-3,TRBJ2-7,TRBD2,once,TGCGCCAGCAGCCAAGGGACGGACCGGGGGGGCGCGCACGAGCAGTACTTC,CASSQGTDRGGAHEQYF
TRBV4-3,TRBJ1-1,NA,NA,TGCGCCAGCAGCCCCTCGGGAGGGCCCTCCACTGAAGCTTTCTTT,CASSPSGGPSTEAFF
TRBV7-9,TRBJ1-1,TRBD1,few,TGTGCCAGCAGCCCGTCGACAGGGTCGAACACTGAAGCTTTCTTT,CASSPSTGSNTEAFF
TRBV28,TRBJ1-2,NA,many,TGTGCCAGCAGTTTGGCCCGAGACAGCTCACTCTATGGCTACACCTTC,CASSLARDSSLYGYTF
TRBV6-1,TRBJ2-7,TRBD1,NA,TGTGCCAGCAGTGAAGCGCTGGGACAGACCTACGAGCAGTACTTC,CASSEALGQTYEQYF
TRBV4-3,TRBJ1-4,NA,few,TGCGCCAGCAGCCAAGATAGCGGTTGGGGAGGGAAACTGTTTTTT,CASSQDSGWGGKLFF
TRBV20-1,TRBJ1-2,NA,NA,TGCAGTGCTAGGGGGGGGTCCTATGGCTACCCCTTC,CSARGGSYGYPF
TRBV19,TRBJ2-7,TRBD1,NA,TGTGCCAGTAGTATCACAGGGGGGACCTACGAGCAGTACTTC,CASSITGGTYEQYF
TRBV6-2/TRBV6-3,TRBJ2-7,NA,NA,TGTGCCAGTGGCCCTGTTTTAACCTACGAGCAGTACTTC,CASGPVLTYEQYF
TRBV7-2,TRBJ2-7,TRBD2,few,TGTGCCAGCAGCTTAGAGGGTGTAGCGGGAATAGGCGAGCAGTACTTC,CASSLEGVAGIGEQYF
TRBV27,TRBJ2-3,NA,few,TGTGCCAGCAGTTTATTTGCTGGAGATACGCAGTATTTT,CASSLFAGDTQYF